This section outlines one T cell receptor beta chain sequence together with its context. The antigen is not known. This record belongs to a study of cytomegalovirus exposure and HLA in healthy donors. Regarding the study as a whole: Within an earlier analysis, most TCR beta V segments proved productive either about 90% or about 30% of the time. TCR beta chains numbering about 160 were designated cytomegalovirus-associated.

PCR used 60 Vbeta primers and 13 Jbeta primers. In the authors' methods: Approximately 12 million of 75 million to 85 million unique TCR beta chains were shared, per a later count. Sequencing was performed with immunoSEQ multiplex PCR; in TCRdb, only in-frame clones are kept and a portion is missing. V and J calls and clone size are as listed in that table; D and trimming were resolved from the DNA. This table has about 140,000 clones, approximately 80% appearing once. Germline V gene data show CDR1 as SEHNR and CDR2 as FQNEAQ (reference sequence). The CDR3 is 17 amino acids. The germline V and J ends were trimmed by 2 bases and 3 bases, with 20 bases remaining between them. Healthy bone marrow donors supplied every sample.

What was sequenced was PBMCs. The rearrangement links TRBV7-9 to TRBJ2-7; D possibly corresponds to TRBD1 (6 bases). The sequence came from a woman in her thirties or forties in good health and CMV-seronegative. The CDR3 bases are TGTGCCAGCAGCTTAAACGTTTGGGGACAAGGGGACTACGAGCAGTACTTC. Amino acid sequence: CASSLNVWGQGDYEQYF.